This T cell receptor (beta chain) was documented in a study of cytomegalovirus exposure and HLA in healthy donors (dated by TCRdb to the late 2010s). Study-wide context: An earlier analysis of some 600 of the donors reported 276 Gb of sequence data and around 120 million unique TCR beta sequences obtained from around 190 million T cells. About 300 gigabases of sequencing data and some 85 million unique TCR sequences were included in an early release covering roughly 600 HLA-typed donors. Of the roughly 400 genotyped donors, over 65% fell in the genetic ancestry cluster associated with self-reported Caucasian donors. The study aimed to test whether cataloging public T cell receptors could reveal signatures of past pathogen exposure. The T cell repertoires of 550 to 850 subjects were profiled by immunosequencing and related to cytomegalovirus serostatus. A separate validation cohort of roughly 130 different subjects was used in addition to the 666-subject first cohort. The study combined high-throughput TCR immunosequencing, statistical association of individual TCRs with disease status, and machine learning to predict cytomegalovirus infection status. A later analysis re-analyzed previously published TCR beta repertoires from roughly 690 donors and added high-resolution HLA genotyping to study TCR occurrence patterns. In the later analysis, no new phenotypic data were used to find candidate immune exposures; instead, reliance was placed on TCR beta sequences and their occurrence across donors. To decide whether each TCR beta V gene segment behaved as functional or pseudogenic, an earlier analysis of some 570 of the donors relied on high-throughput TCR beta sequencing. Donor age, sex, ethnicity and CMV serostatus were compiled together with the repertoire data. A later genetic analysis took genome-wide SNP genotypes for about 55% of the roughly 670 donors and used that subset as a discovery cohort. Every repertoire in the discovery cohort had been generated on one and the same sequencing platform. Both class I and class II loci were covered by HLA typing, at four-digit resolution. Typing coverage differed by locus: A, B, C, DRB1 and DQB1 were typed in about 629-640 donors, DQA1 in 500 to 550, DPA1 in around 580, and DPB1 in approximately 450. Four to six DR-DQ haplotypes were handled as single units for association and clustering, since linkage in the cohort was strong. Among over 350 genotyped donors of the cohort, an average of around 240,000 unique TCR beta nucleotide sequences were sequenced per donor, 15% to 20% of them non-productive.

Receptors were amplified or captured by the immunoSEQ multiplex PCR assay. For the multiplex PCR, a mixture combining 60 forward primers for TCR Vbeta segments and 13 reverse primers for TCR Jbeta segments was used. A multiplex PCR assay on genomic DNA amplified the CDR3 region of rearranged TCR beta genes. The Illumina HiSeq System was used to sequence the amplified TCR beta libraries as 87-base-pair reads. Concerning the study's data processing: A later analysis tallied tens of millions of unique TCR beta chains across the 666 repertoires, and approximately 11 million of those chains were shared by two or more donors. Raw reads were error-corrected and collapsed into unique sequences by a nearest-neighbor algorithm in which closely related sequences were merged to remove PCR and sequencing errors. To assign V, D and J gene segments, CDR3 sequences were aligned to IMGT reference sequences. Each retained sequence needed at least a six-nucleotide match to both a V gene segment and a J gene segment. Rearrangements were called productive when the CDR3 lacked stop codons and stayed in frame with V and J; all others were non-productive. CDR3 was defined according to IMGT convention as the region running from the second conserved V-encoded cysteine to the conserved J-encoded phenylalanine. Sequences without an unambiguous match to a single V gene segment were excluded from the earlier analysis of about 630 of the donors. In an earlier analysis of several hundred of the donors, V segments were called functional above 56.7% productive rearrangements and were called segregating when the between-donor standard deviation exceeded 5%. A statistical classification framework was built for diagnosing cytomegalovirus status from the catalog of TCR beta chain sequences. A later analysis assigned V and J genes by comparing TCR nucleotide sequences with IMGT/GENE-DB human TR gene sequences. A later analysis assigned CDR3 sequences and most-parsimonious VDJ recombination scenarios with the TCRdist pipeline. In a later analysis, each TCR beta chain was defined by its CDR3 amino acid sequence together with its V-gene family, and reads without a unique V-gene family were excluded. A later analysis removed 450 to 600 highly shared, low-generation-probability nucleotide sequences to deal with suspected cross-contamination and a sequencing artifact. A later analysis calculated a clonal expansion index for each public chain from normalized within-repertoire ranks of inferred template counts. In a later analysis, generation probabilities were computed with a VDJ recombination model fitted to out-of-frame rearrangements, and the resulting probabilities were checked against IGoR. In a later analysis, hypergeometric tests were used to score TCR-TCR, TCR-HLA and TCR-CMV co-occurrence, with a repertoire-size bias correction applied to TCR pairs. To estimate false discovery rates, a later analysis permuted the HLA or CMV assignments 20 times. In a later analysis, co-occurring TCRs were grouped using DBSCAN, with TCRdist sequence similarity added in when clustering inside HLA-allele-positive subsets. Repertoires with fewer than 30,000 or more than 120,000 public chains were left out of co-occurrence clustering, as were five repertoires with anomalous nucleotide sharing. This is the immuneACCESS table as TCRdb keeps it, with only in-frame sequences that have V and J called. A part of the clones is gone; compared with another copy, unresolved V genes explain less than half, and the rest is unexplained. The V and J calls and the clone size are those of that table, but D and trimming were determined from the DNA. Here the sample has some 99,000 clones; roughly three quarters occur a single time. The ten largest clones represent less than 8.5% of the sample.

What the research found in general, with its limitations: Most CMV-associated TCR beta chains appeared to be HLA-restricted in a later analysis, and the HLA associations seemed to be driven largely by CMV exposure. Most TCR sequences were observed very rarely across donors, whereas some public TCRs were present in many individuals. A later genetic analysis reported fewer N-insertions in productive TCRs among donors in an Asian-associated ancestry cluster than the approximately 670-donor mean. In a later analysis, HLA-associated TCR beta chains were found to be more clonally expanded and to have lower generation probabilities than equally common non-associated chains. In a later analysis, TCR association rates were found to vary across HLA loci, with the most associated TCRs seen for DRB1 alleles and the fewest for HLA-C alleles. A few of the identified cytomegalovirus-associated TCR beta chains were confirmed in vitro to be specific for cytomegalovirus antigens. A total of 164 TCR beta chains were listed by the study as associated with cytomegalovirus. The classifier was reported to diagnose cytomegalovirus status with high specificity and sensitivity in both the original cohort and the validation cohort. The cohort was sequenced for TCR beta chains only, and without alpha or paired-chain data the features that could be detected were limited. A further reported finding was that TCR beta sequences accurately predicted the HLA-A and HLA-B alleles for most subjects in the first cohort. Because some donors lacked HLA typing at each locus, the association tests relied only on the typed subset. According to a later analysis, parvovirus B19, influenza, CMV and Epstein-Barr virus appeared linked to several top co-occurrence clusters. Linkage disequilibrium might explain the correlated functional status among segregating V segments, but an unknown experimental factor could not be excluded. A cluster of highly shared sequence variants was judged likely to represent a technical artifact of the sequencing pipeline. An association between a missense DCLRE1C variant and V-gene and J-gene trimming of TCR beta chains was found in a later genetic analysis and replicated in an independent cohort. The only immune exposure information available for the cohort was CMV serostatus. Because counts were too low, 15 to 20 rarely observed V segments, including chromosome 9 orphons, were excluded from the earlier analysis of 587 of the donors. Presence/absence analyses assumed roughly uniform sequencing depth across donors, an assumption that may not hold. According to the authors, the approach could potentially be generalized to other disease states and immunological phenotypes. In an earlier analysis of around 500 of the donors, most TCR beta V segments appeared in productive rearrangements about 87% or about 30% of the time, broadly matching IMGT annotations. At a false discovery rate of 0.05, a later analysis linked 15,000 to 20,000 TCR beta sequences to specific HLA alleles. Assigning TCR associations to individual alleles was difficult when HLA alleles, especially DR and DQ, strongly co-occurred.

A note on this clone: The antigen it recognizes is unknown. Qualities for individual bases were not recorded, and no much larger clone is one base off.

The cohort consisted of some 670 healthy bone marrow donors. All cohort members were sampled while nominally healthy, although unrecorded immune exposures were likely present. The donor was CMV seronegative and was included in the group of about 400 seronegative cohort members. Each donor provided a peripheral blood sample, and peripheral blood mononuclear cells were used for TCR beta sequencing. Genomic DNA was extracted from the blood cell samples with the Qiagen DNeasy Blood Extraction Kit. This clonotype was obtained from a female donor in good health and CMV-seronegative. The sample comprised PBMCs.

The DNA reads as follows: TGTGCCAGCAGCTTAAGCGGTGGGACCCAGTACTTC. The resulting protein is CASSLSGGTQYF. The V and J segments used are TRBV7-3 and TRBJ2-5; the D gene lacks a confident call. V is shortened by 1 base, J by 7 bases, and the region joining them spans 7 bases. For CDR1 and CDR2, the germline V gene lists SGHTA and FQGTGA. The CDR3 has 12 amino acids, counting the end cysteine and phenylalanine. Only the CDR3 portion is preserved as DNA: 36 bases, with reading frame beginning at the first base. The entire variable domain, with the stretches around the CDR3 drawn from the reference TRBV7-3 and TRBJ2-5 proteins, is GAGVSQTPSNKVTEKGKYVELRCDPISGHTALYWYRQSLGQGPEFLIYFQGTGAADDSGLPNDRFFAVRPEGSVSTLKIQRTERGDSAVYLCASSLSGGTQYFGPGTRLLVL.